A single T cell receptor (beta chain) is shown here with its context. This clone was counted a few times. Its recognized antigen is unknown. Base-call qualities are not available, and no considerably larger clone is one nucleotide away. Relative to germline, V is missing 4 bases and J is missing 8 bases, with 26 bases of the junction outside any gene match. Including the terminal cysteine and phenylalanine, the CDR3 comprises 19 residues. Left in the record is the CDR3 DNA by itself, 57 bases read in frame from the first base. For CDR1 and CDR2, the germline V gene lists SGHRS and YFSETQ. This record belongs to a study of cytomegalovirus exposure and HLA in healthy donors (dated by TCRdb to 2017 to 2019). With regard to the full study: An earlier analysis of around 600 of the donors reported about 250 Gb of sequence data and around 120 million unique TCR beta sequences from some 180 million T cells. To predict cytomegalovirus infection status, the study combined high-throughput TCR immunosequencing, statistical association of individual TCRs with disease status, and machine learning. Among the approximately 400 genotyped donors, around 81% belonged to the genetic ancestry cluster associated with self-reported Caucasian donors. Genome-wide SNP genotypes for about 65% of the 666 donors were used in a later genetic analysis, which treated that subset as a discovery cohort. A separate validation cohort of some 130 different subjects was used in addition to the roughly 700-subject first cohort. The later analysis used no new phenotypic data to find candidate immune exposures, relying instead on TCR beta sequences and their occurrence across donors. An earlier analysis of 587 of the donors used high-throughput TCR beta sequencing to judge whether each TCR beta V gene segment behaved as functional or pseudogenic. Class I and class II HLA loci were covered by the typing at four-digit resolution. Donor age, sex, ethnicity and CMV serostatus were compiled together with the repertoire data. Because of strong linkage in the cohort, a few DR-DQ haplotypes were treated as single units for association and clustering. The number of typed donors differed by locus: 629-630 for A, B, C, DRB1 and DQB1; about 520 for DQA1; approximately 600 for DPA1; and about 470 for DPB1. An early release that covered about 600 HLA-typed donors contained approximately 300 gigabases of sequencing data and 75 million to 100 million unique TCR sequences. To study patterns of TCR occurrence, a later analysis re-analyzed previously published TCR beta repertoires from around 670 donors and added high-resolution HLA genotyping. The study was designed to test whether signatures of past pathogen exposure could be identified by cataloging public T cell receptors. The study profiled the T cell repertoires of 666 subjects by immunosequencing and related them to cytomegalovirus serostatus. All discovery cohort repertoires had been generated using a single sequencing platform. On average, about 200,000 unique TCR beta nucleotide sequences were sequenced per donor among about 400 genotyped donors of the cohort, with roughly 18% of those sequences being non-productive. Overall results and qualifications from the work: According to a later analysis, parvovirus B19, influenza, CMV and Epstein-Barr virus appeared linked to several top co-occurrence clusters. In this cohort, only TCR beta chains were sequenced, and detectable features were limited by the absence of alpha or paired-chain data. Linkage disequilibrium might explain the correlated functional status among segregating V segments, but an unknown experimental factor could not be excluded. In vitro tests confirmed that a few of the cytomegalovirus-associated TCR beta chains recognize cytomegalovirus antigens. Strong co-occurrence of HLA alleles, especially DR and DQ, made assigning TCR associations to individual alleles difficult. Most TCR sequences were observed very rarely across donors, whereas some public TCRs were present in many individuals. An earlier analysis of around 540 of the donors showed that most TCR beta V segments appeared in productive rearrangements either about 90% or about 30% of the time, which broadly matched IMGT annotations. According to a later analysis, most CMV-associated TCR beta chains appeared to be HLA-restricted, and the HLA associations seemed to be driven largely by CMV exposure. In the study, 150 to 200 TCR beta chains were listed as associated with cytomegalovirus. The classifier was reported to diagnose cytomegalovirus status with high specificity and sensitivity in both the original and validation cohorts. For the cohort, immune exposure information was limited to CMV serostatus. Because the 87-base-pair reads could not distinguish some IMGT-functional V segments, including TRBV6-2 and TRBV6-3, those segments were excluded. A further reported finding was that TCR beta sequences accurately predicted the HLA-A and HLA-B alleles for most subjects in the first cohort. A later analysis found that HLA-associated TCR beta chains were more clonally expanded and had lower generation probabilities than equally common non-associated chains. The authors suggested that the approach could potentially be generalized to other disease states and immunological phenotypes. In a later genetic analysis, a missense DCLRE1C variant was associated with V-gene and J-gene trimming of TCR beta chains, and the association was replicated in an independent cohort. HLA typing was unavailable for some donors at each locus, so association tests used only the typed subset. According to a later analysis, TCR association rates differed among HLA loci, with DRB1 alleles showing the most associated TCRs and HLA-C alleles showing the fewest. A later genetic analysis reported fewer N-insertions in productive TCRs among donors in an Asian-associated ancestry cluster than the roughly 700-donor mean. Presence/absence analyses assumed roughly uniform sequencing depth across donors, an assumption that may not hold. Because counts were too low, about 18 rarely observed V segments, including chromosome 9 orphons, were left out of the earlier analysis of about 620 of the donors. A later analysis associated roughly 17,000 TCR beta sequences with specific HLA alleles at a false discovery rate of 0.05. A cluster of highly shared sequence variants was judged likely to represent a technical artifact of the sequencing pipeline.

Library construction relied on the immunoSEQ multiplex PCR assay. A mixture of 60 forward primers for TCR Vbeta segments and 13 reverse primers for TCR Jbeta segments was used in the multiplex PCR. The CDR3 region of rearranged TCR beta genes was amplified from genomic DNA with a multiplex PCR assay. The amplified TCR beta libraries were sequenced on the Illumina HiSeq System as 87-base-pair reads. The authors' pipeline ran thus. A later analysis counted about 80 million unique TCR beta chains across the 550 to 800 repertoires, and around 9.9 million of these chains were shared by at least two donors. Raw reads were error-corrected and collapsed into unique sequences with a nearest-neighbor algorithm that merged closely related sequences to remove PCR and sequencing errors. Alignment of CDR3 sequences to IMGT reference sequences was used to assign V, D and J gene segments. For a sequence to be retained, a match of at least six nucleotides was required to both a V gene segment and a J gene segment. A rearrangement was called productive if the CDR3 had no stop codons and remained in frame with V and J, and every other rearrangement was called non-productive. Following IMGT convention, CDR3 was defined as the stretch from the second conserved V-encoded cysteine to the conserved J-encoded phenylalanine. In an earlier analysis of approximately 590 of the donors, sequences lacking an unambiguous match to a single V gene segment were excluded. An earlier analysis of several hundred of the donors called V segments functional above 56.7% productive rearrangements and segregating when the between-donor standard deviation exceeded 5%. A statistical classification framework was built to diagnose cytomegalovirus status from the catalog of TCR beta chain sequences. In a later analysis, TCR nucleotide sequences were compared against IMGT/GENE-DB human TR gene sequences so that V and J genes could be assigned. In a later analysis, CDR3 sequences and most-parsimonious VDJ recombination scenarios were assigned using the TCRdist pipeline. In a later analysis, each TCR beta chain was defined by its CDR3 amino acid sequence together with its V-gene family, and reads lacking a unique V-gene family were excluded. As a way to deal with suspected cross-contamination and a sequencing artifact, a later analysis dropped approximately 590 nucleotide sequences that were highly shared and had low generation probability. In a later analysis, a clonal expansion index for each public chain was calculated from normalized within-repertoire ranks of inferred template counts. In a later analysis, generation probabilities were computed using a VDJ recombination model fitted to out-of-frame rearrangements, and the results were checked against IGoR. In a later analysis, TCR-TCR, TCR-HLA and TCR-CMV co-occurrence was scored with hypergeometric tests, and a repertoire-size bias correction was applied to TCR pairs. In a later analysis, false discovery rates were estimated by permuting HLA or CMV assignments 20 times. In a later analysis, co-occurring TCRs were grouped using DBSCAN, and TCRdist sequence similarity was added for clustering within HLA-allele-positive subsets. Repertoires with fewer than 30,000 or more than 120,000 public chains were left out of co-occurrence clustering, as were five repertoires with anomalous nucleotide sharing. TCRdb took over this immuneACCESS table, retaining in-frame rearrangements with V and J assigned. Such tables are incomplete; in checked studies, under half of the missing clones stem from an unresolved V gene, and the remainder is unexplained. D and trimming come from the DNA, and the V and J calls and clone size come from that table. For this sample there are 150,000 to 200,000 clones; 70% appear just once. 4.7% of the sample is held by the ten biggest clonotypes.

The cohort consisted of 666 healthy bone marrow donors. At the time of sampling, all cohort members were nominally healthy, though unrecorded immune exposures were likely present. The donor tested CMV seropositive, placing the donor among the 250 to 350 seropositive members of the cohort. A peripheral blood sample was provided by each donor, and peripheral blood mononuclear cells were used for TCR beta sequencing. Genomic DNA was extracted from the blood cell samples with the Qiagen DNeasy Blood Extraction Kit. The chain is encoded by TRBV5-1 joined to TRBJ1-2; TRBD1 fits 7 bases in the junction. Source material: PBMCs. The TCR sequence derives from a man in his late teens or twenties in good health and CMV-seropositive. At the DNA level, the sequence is TGCGCCAGCAGCCATGGACAGGAGGCCCTGGAGGGGGTGTTGGGCGGCTACACCTTC. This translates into CASSHGQEALEGVLGGYTF.